The entry below gives a single TCR beta chain sequence along with its context. This clonotype was seen a handful of times. It lacks a known antigen. It has no much larger one-base neighbor in the sample; base qualities were not kept. These data belong to a study of blood T cells in healthy people across ages (dated by TCRdb to the mid-2010s). At the level of the whole study: In model experiments, template switching captured roughly one uniquely barcoded TCR beta cDNA molecule for every two T cells. Age-related changes in TCR beta repertoire diversity were measured in the study by deep sequencing normalized with unique cDNA molecular identifiers. The donors were split into four age groups: young (average 16 years), middle-aged (about 40), aged (approximately 60) and long-lived (roughly 77). To avoid experimental bias, donors of different ages were randomly spread across the sequencing lanes. Two additional independent replicas of 1 million unique cDNA reads from the same blood draw were analyzed for two donors (one aged 18 to 29 and one aged 80 or older).

What the study reported, not specific to this receptor: The long-lived group showed more naive CD4+ T cells, fewer expanded clones and increased TCR diversity than the aged group, suggesting age selection. Estimates of total diversity from one million sequenced T cells were regarded as lower bounds and underestimates. Conclusive comparison of naive and antigen-experienced compartments was prevented by the profiling of bulk unsorted PBMCs. Observed TCR beta diversity per million T cells fell roughly linearly with age, and a significant reduction was already apparent by age around 40. Observed TCR beta diversity correlated strongly with the percentage of naive T cells measured by flow cytometry. Because donor CMV infection status was unknown, age-related changes in expanded clonotypes were potentially confounded.

According to the germline V gene (reference sequence), CDR1 reads DFQATT and CDR2 reads SNEGSKA. Germline trimming: 1 base from V, 3 bases from J; junction bases outside gene matches: 2. Measured from the cysteine to the phenylalanine, the CDR3 is 13 residues long. The kept DNA is CDR3 alone, 39 bases in frame from the first base. The protocol used for the library was 5' RACE. Reads for this sample came from an Illumina HiSeq 2500. The second PCR ran for roughly 7 to 12 cycles and used a J-beta primer mix along with a sample-barcoded 5' primer. A template-switch 5' adaptor carrying 12 random nucleotides introduced a unique molecular identifier onto each TCR beta cDNA molecule. Each sample yielded at least 3 million CDR3-containing paired-end reads. First-strand cDNA was synthesized from all RNA with the Mint cDNA synthesis kit, primed by a TRBC-specific oligonucleotide. Following uracil-DNA glycosylase treatment, a first 18-cycle PCR with universal primers M1SS and BC2_uni_R was performed on all cDNA. The source study handled its data this way. Normalization of each sample was performed by random selection of 1 million high-quality reads, each carrying a distinct molecular identifier. Instead of being binned into consensus sequences, reads that shared molecular identifiers were thrown out. MiTCR, set to a Q25 quality threshold and the strictest error-elimination algorithm, was used for CDR3 identification, clonotype clustering and error correction. A nonparametric unseen species model using Euler transformation provided a lower-bound estimate of total TCR beta diversity. TCRdb reran the public reads through fastp at Q25 and MiXCR, keeping productive beta chains. Each CDR3 protein appears once, grouped with its most common genes and DNA. The V and J calls, along with clone size, are taken from TCRdb and not from the paper's own processing. This sample gives about 1 million distinct CDR3 sequences in total; 40% to 50% of them show up just once. In total, the top ten clones hold 18% of the sample.

The donors were a few dozen Caucasian individuals from Russia, aged roughly 6 to 100 years, who were systemically healthy. Roughly 9 milliliters of peripheral blood were drawn from each donor into EDTA-treated Vacutainer tubes. Ficoll-Paque density-gradient centrifugation was used to isolate PBMCs, with at least 7 million obtained per sample. Total RNA was extracted from PBMCs with Trizol reagent, with at least 6 micrograms obtained per sample. For every donor, an aliquot of PBMCs went through flow cytometry to measure the percentages of naive CD45RAhigh/CD27high T cells. The sequenced material came from blood. The sequence links TRBV20-1 to TRBJ2-7; TRBD2 matches 8 bases in the middle. The TCR sequence derives from a woman in her sixties in good health. The CDR3: CSARGGRLYEQYF. The base sequence is TGCAGTGCTAGAGGCGGGAGGCTCTACGAGCAGTACTTC.